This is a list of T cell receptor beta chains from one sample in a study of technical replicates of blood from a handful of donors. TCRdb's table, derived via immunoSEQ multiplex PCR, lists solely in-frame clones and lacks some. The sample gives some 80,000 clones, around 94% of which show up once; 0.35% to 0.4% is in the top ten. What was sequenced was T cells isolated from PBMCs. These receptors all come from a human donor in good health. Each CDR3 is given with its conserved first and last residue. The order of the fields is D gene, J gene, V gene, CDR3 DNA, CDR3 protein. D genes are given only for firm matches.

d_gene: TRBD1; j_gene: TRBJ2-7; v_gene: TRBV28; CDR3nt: TGTGCCAGCAGTGTCCCCCGGGACAGGTACGAGCAGTACTTC; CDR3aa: CASSVPRDRYEQYF
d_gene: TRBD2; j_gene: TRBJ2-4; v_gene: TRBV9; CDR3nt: TGTGCCAGCAGCGTAGGAGCGGGAACCAAAAACATTCAGTACTTC; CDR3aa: CASSVGAGTKNIQYF
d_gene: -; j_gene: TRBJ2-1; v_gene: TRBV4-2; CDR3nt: TGTGCCAGCAGCCCCCCCGTAGATTCAAATGAGCAGTTCTTC; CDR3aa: CASSPPVDSNEQFF
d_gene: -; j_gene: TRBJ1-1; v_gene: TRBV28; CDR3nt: TGTGCCAGCAGCGCCCTACAGGGATTTCAACCTGAAGCTTTCTTT; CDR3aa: CASSALQGFQPEAFF
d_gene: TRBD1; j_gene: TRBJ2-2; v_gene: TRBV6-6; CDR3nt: TGTGCCAGCAGTGAGGGACAGGGTGGGACCGGGGAGCTGTTTTTT; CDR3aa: CASSEGQGGTGELFF
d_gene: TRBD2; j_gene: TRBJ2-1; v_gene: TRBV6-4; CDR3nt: TGTGCCAGCAGTGACTCGGCATTGGGACTAGCGGATCTGAATGAGCAGTTCTTC; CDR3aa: CASSDSALGLADLNEQFF
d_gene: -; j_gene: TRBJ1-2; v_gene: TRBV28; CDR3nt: TGTGCCAGCATACAGGGTGACTATGGCTACACCTTC; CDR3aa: CASIQGDYGYTF
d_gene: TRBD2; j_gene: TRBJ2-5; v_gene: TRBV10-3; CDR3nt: TGTGCCATCAGTGGGGCTACTAGCGGGCAAGAGACCCAGTACTTC; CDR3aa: CAISGATSGQETQYF
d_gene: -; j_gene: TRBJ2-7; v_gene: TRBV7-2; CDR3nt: TGTGCCAGCAGCTTAGCTAACGGACTGCCGTCCTACGAGCAGTACTTC; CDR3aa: CASSLANGLPSYEQYF
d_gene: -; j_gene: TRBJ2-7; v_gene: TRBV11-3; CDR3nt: TGTGCCAGCAGCTTCTCGGCGAGGGTCTACGAGCAGTACTTC; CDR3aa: CASSFSARVYEQYF
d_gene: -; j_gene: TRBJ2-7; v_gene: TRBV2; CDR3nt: TGTGCCAGCAGTGACTATGGCAGTAGCACCTACGAGCAGTACTTC; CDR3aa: CASSDYGSSTYEQYF
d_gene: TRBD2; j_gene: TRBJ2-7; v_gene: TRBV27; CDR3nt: TGTGCCAGCAGTTCCTACCGCGGGAGCTCCTACGAGCAGTACTTC; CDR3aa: CASSSYRGSSYEQYF
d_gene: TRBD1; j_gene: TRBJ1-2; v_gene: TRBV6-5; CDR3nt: TGTGCCAGCAGCCCCGGGACAGGTTTCTATGGCTACACCTTC; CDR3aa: CASSPGTGFYGYTF
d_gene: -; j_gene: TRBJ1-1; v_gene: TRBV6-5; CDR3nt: TGTGCCAGCAGTTACTCGATAGGGGACACTGAAGCTTTCTTT; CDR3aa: CASSYSIGDTEAFF
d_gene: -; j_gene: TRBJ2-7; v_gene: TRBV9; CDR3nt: TGTGCCAGCAGCGTCGGTTCATCTGGCTACGAGCAGTACTTC; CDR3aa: CASSVGSSGYEQYF
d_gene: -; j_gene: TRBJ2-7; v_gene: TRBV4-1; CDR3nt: TGCGCCAGCAGTCACGGCGGGCCTGCCGAGCAGTACTTC; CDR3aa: CASSHGGPAEQYF
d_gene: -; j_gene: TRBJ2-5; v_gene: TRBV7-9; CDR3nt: TGTGCCAGCAGCTTAGCTCCAGGGCTAGAGGAGACCCAGTACTTC; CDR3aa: CASSLAPGLEETQYF
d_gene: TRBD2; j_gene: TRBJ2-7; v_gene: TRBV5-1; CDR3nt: TGCGCCAAGCATACAGCGGGAGAGGAAGAGCAGTACTTC; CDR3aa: CAKHTAGEEEQYF
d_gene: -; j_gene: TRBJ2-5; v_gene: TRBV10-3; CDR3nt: TGTGCCATCAGTGAGCCCCTACAGGGAGAGACCCAGTACTTC; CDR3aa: CAISEPLQGETQYF
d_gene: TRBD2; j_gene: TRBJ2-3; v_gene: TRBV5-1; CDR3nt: TGCGCCAGCAGCTTATCGACTAGCGGGAGAATGACAGATACGCAGTATTTT; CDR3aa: CASSLSTSGRMTDTQYF
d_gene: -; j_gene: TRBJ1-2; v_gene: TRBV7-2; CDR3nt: TGTGCCAGCAGCTCCAATCAGGTCCCCTATGGCTACACCTTC; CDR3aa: CASSSNQVPYGYTF